Listed here is a single TCR beta chain. The ends were cut back, 5 bases at V and 0 bases at J, with 8 bases in the middle. CDR1 is MNHEY and CDR2 is SVGAGI in the germline V gene. The CDR3 extends over 14 amino acids. This record belongs to a study of control samples from healthy donors and cancer patients. The protocol was immunoSEQ multiplex PCR, while the TCRdb copy is restricted to in-frame clones and leaves out a portion. The repertoire includes 100,000 to 150,000 clones, about 89% of them detected once, and roughly 3% sits in the top ten. The specimen was blood. The V gene is TRBV6-5, the J gene TRBJ1-3; D gene ambiguous. This receptor was obtained from a man aged 55 to 70 in good health. This CDR3 reads CASSLLSSGNTIYF. The DNA of the CDR3 is TGTGCCAGCAGTCTCCTGAGCTCTGGAAACACCATATATTTT.